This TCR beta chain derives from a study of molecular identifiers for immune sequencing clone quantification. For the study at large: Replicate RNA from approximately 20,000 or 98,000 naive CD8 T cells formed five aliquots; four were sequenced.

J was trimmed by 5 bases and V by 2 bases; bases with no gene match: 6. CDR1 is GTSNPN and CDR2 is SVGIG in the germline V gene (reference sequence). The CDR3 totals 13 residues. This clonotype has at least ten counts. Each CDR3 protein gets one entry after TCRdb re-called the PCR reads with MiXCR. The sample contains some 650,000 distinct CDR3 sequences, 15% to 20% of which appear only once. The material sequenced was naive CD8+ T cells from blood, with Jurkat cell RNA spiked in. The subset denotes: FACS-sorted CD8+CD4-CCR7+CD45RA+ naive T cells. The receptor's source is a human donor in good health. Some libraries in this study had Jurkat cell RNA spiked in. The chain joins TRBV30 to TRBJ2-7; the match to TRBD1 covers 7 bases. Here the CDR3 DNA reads TGTGCCTGGAGTTTAGACAGGGAGAACGAGCAGTACTTC. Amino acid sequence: CAWSLDRENEQYF.